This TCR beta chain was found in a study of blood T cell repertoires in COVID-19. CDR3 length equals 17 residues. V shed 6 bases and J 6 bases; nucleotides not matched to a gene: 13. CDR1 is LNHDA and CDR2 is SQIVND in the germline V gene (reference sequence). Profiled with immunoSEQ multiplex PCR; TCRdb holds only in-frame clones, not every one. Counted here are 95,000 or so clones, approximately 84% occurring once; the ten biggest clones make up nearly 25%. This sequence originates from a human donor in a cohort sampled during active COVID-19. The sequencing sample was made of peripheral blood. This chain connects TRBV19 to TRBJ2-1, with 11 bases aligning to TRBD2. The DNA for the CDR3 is TGTGCCAGTAGATTAGCGGGAGGGCTAGGCAGGACCAATGAGCAGTTCTTC. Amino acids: CASRLAGGLGRTNEQFF.